Below, 26 T cell receptor beta chains from the same sample are listed, as sequenced in a study of cytomegalovirus exposure and HLA in healthy donors. The method was immunoSEQ multiplex PCR; TCRdb's version includes in-frame clones alone and lacks a portion of them. The sample lists some 120,000 clones; 89% were seen once. Material for sequencing was PBMCs. The receptors were sampled from a woman under 30 in good health and CMV-seronegative.

CDR3 sequence: CASSLPLAFHEQYF. The CDR3 nucleotides are TGTGCCAGCAGCTTACCGCTAGCTTTCCACGAGCAGTACTTC. The rearrangement joins TRBV7-6 to TRBJ2-7; the D gene is possibly TRBD2 (5 bases). This CDR3 spans 14 amino acids. In germline, CDR1 is SGHVS, CDR2 FNYEAQ. The V end lost 2 bases, the J end lost 5 bases, and 13 bases lay between the germline ends.

The chain links TRBV19 to TRBJ1-2, with D possibly being TRBD1 (5 bases). Germline V CDR1 and CDR2: LNHDA, SQIVND (reference sequence). This CDR3 has 14 amino acids. V lost 7 bases and J 2 bases, leaving 14 bases between the germline ends. The CDR3 region has the DNA TGTGCCAGTATACCATCCAGGGAAAACTATGGCTACACCTTC. It encodes CASIPSRENYGYTF.

The J gene is TRBJ2-1, the V gene TRBV6-5; 10 nucleotides agree with TRBD1. Per the germline V gene, CDR1 is MNHEY and CDR2 is SVGAGI. Germline trimming cut 2 bases from V and 7 bases from J; bases unmatched to any gene: 5. This CDR3 is built from 15 residues. The CDR3 sequence is CASSYPGTGANEQFF. CDR3 DNA: TGTGCCAGCAGTTACCCCGGGACAGGGGCGAATGAGCAGTTCTTC.

The chain has TRBV5-1 and TRBJ2-1; 11 bases are shared with TRBD2. The CDR3 has 18 residues. V was pared by 4 bases and J by 3 bases, with 12 bases of the junction left unmatched. Per germline, CDR1 SGHRS and CDR2 YFSETQ. CDR3 DNA: TGCGCCAGCAGCACCCCCTCCACGGGGACTAGCGGCTACAATGAGCAGTTCTTC. Translated, it gives CASSTPSTGTSGYNEQFF.

The chain combines TRBV4-3 with TRBJ2-3, with 11 bases lining up with TRBD2. The CDR3 loop spans 16 amino acids. Germline CDR1 and CDR2: LGHNA and YSLEER. With 0 bases clipped from V and 4 bases from J, the junction kept 3 bases outside the gene matches. CDR3: CASSQDPSGRPDTQYF. DNA for the CDR3: TGCGCCAGCAGCCAAGATCCTAGCGGGAGGCCAGATACGCAGTATTTT.

Of note for this clone: One end of the junction fails to match germline, which may point to a read error. The chain links TRBV30 to TRBJ2-1, with TRBD1 as a possible D gene (6 bases). The CDR3 runs to 11 residues. Germline V lookup: CDR1 GTSNPN, CDR2 SVGIG (reference sequence). The CDR3 loop is CAWSVGGGGVF. Here the CDR3 DNA reads TGTGCCTGGAGTGTAGGTGGGGGCGGCGTCTTC. Complete variable domain (other parts from reference TRBV30 and TRBJ2-1): SQTIHQWPATLVQPVGSPLSLECTVEGTSNPNLYWYRQAAGRGLQLLFYSVGIGQISSEVPQNLSASRPQDRQFILSSKKLLLSDSGFYLCAWSVGGGGVFGPGTRLTVL.

The V and J genes are TRBV7-2 and TRBJ1-4, with D uncertain. V was clipped by 5 bases and J by 8 bases, with 15 bases between them. The CDR3 has 14 residues. CDR1 is SGHTA, CDR2 FQGNSA, per germline. CDR3 nucleotide sequence: TGTGCCAGCAGCCCAGGACTTGTCTGGGAAAAACTGTTTTTT. This translates into CASSPGLVWEKLFF.

The chain links TRBV4-3 to TRBJ2-1; 13 bases fit TRBD2. The ends lost 5 bases at V and 9 bases at J; junction bases unmatched: 10. The CDR3 has 16 residues. Germline CDR1 LGHNA, CDR2 YSLEER. The CDR3 nucleotides are TGCGCCAGCAGCGTAAAAACTAGCGGGAGGGCTATTGAGCAGTTCTTC. Translated, it gives CASSVKTSGRAIEQFF.

This chain uses TRBV25-1 with TRBJ2-1, with 10 bases that match TRBD2. The ends lost 3 bases at V and 7 bases at J; junction bases unmatched: 6. Looked up from germline, CDR1 is MGHDK and CDR2 is SYGVNS. The CDR3 is made up of 15 amino acids. Written as DNA, the CDR3 is TGTGCCAGCAGTGAGGAAGAGCGGGGGGGGAATGAGCAGTTCTTC. It encodes CASSEEERGGNEQFF.

CDR3 sequence reads: CATSSPGRGGLYNEQFF. As DNA, the CDR3 is TGTGCCACCAGCAGTCCAGGGAGGGGAGGCCTGTACAATGAGCAGTTCTTC. The J gene is TRBJ2-1, the V gene TRBV15; 7 nucleotides match TRBD2. V trimming: 3 bases; J trimming: 4 bases; junction bases outside the gene matches: 12. The CDR3 is 17 amino acids. Germline-derived CDR1 and CDR2 are LNHNV and YYDKDF (reference sequence).

The chain couples TRBV6-5 to TRBJ2-2; tentative D call: TRBD2 (7 bases). V lost 6 bases and J 7 bases, leaving 12 bases between the germline ends. The CDR3 runs to 13 residues. Germline CDR1 and CDR2: MNHEY and SVGAGI. CDR3 residues: CASSLGGHGELFF. In nucleotides, the CDR3 is TGTGCCAGCAGCCTCGGGGGGCACGGGGAGCTGTTTTTT.

On this clone: One end of the junction is discordant with germline, which a read error may explain. The rearrangement uses TRBV25-1 and TRBJ2-3, with TRBD1 matching 9 bases. The CDR3 is 15 residues long. Germline CDR1 MGHDK, CDR2 SYGVNS. CDR3 in amino acids: CASCDTGGNTDTQYF. CDR3 DNA sequence: TGTGCCAGCTGTGATACAGGGGGCAATACGGATACGCAGTATTTT.

This chain links TRBV7-2 with TRBJ2-7, with TRBD2 as a possible D gene (6 bases). V dropped 1 base and J dropped 0 bases, with 10 bases sitting between them. This CDR3 is 15 amino acids long. In germline, CDR1 is SGHTA, CDR2 FQGNSA. The CDR3 nucleotides read TGTGCCAGCAGCTTAGTGGCGGGAAGCTCCTACGAGCAGTACGTC. It specifies CASSLVAGSSYEQYV.

This clone showed up just a few times. The CDR3 coding sequence is TGCGCCAGCAGCCCGTTGGGACCTCGGGGGGCAGAGACCCAGTACTTC. This translates into CASSPLGPRGAETQYF. This sequence joins TRBV5-1 and TRBJ2-5, with D maybe TRBD2 (7 bases). There are 16 residues in the CDR3. The V end was cut by 4 bases, the J end by 4 bases, with 20 bases between. Germline CDR1 is SGHRS and CDR2 is YFSETQ.

The chain carries TRBV28 and TRBJ1-2; 11 bases match TRBD1. After removal of 4 bases from V and 7 bases from J, the junction contained 5 bases not matched to a gene. The germline gives CDR1 MDHEN, CDR2 SYDVKM. This CDR3 has 14 residues. CDR3 protein: CASSSGQGASGYTF. The DNA of the CDR3 is TGTGCCAGCAGTTCCGGACAGGGGGCGAGTGGCTACACCTTC.

The chain couples TRBV2 to TRBJ2-5; a possible D gene is TRBD2 (6 bases). The V end was cut by 6 bases, the J end by 7 bases, with 15 bases between. CDR3 size: 13 residues. CDR1 and CDR2 from the germline V gene are SNHLY and FYNNEI. The CDR3 protein is CASREDGGATQYF. The CDR3, as DNA: TGTGCCAGCAGGGAGGACGGAGGGGCGACCCAGTACTTC.

V usage is TRBV13 and J usage is TRBJ1-3; no clear D gene. Looked up from germline, CDR1 is PRHDT and CDR2 is FYEKMQ (reference sequence). The CDR3 consists of 15 residues. Between the trimmed V and J ends, which lost 0 bases and 0 bases, there was a span of 6 bases. CDR3 amino acids: CASSLGQPSGNTIYF. The CDR3 DNA reads as TGTGCCAGCAGCTTAGGACAGCCCTCTGGAAACACCATATATTTT.

V gene TRBV18 combines with J gene TRBJ2-2; no firm D call. V was shortened by 0 bases and J by 6 bases, with 2 bases between the two germline ends. Germline values: CDR1 KGHSH, CDR2 LQKENI. The CDR3 totals 12 residues. The CDR3 is CASSPPSGELFF. The CDR3 DNA is TGTGCCAGCTCACCACCCTCCGGGGAGCTGTTTTTT.

The rearrangement uses TRBV18 and TRBJ2-6; TRBD2 might be the D (5 bases). The germline V gene encodes CDR1 KGHSH and CDR2 LQKENI. The CDR3 contains 17 residues. Trimming removed 4 bases at V and 0 bases at J, with 13 bases between. CDR3 region: CASSLSDYGSGANVLTF. The CDR3 DNA is TGTGCCAGCTCACTTTCCGACTATGGCTCTGGGGCCAACGTCCTGACTTTC.

The V call is TRBV2, the J call TRBJ2-7; 8 nucleotides agree with TRBD1. Trimming cost V 5 bases and J 0 bases; bases outside gene matches: 9. The germline V gene has CDR1 SNHLY and CDR2 FYNNEI. This CDR3 contains 16 residues. The DNA for the CDR3 is TGTGCCAGCAGTTATAACCCGGGACAGGCCTCCTACGAGCAGTACTTC. Its translation is CASSYNPGQASYEQYF.

The gene calls are TRBV27 and TRBJ1-2, with a weak D call TRBD1 (6 bases). The CDR3 runs to 15 residues. Germline loops: CDR1 MNHEY, CDR2 SMNVEV (reference sequence). With 3 bases removed from V and 0 bases from J, the gap between germline ends came to 11 bases. Here the CDR3 DNA reads TGTGCCAGCAGTTTTAGGGGGGGTTCTAACTATGGCTACACCTTC. It specifies CASSFRGGSNYGYTF.

The V and J genes are TRBV5-4 and TRBJ2-7, with TRBD2 matching 10 bases. This CDR3 spans 15 amino acids. V lost 0 bases and J lost 7; bases outside the gene matches: 7. CDR1 and CDR2 (germline): SGHNT, YYREEE (reference sequence). The CDR3 DNA is TGTGCCAGCAGCTTGGCCGCCCTAGCGGGAGATGAGCAGTACTTC. Its translation is CASSLAALAGDEQYF. The complete variable domain, with remaining parts taken from reference TRBV5-4 and TRBJ2-7, reads ETGVTQSPTHLIKTRGQQVTLRCSSQSGHNTVSWYQQALGQGPQFIFQYYREEENGRGNFPPRFSGLQFPNYSSELNVNALELDDSALYLCASSLAALAGDEQYFGPGTRLTVT.

This chain connects TRBV13 to TRBJ2-3; D call uncertain. The length of the CDR3 is 14 residues. Trimming took off 5 bases at V and 5 bases at J, with 14 bases between the two ends. Germline V gene sequence: CDR1 PRHDT, CDR2 FYEKMQ (reference sequence). The chain's CDR3 is CASSTPVTGDTQYF. The CDR3 bases are TGTGCCAGCAGCACTCCTGTTACGGGAGATACGCAGTATTTT.

The rearrangement joins TRBV14 to TRBJ2-7; 10 nucleotides agree with TRBD2. Germline V gene data show CDR1 as SGHDN and CDR2 as FVKESK. The CDR3 is 14 amino acids. Unmatched junction bases numbered 2, after V lost 4 bases and J lost 2 bases. The CDR3 nucleotides are TGTGCCAGCAGCCGAACTAGCGGGGCCTACGAGCAGTACTTC. It is translated as CASSRTSGAYEQYF.

This clone was detected a few times. V and J are TRBV28 and TRBJ2-7; D remains ambiguous. Trimming shortened V by 7 bases and J by 6 bases, and 13 bases separated the two germline ends. Germline V CDR1 and CDR2: MDHEN, SYDVKM. The CDR3 contains 12 residues. The CDR3 sequence: CASISISAEQYF. The CDR3 DNA sequence: TGTGCCAGCATTTCTATTTCTGCCGAGCAGTACTTC.

V gene TRBV18 combines with J gene TRBJ2-3, with 9 bases identical to TRBD2. The CDR3 totals 15 residues. Germline V CDR1 and CDR2: KGHSH, LQKENI. V dropped 3 bases and J dropped 6; count of bases not matched to a gene: 7. The CDR3 nucleotides read TGTGCCAGCTCACCCCAGGGACTAGCAGCGGATACGCAGTATTTT. This encodes CASSPQGLAADTQYF.